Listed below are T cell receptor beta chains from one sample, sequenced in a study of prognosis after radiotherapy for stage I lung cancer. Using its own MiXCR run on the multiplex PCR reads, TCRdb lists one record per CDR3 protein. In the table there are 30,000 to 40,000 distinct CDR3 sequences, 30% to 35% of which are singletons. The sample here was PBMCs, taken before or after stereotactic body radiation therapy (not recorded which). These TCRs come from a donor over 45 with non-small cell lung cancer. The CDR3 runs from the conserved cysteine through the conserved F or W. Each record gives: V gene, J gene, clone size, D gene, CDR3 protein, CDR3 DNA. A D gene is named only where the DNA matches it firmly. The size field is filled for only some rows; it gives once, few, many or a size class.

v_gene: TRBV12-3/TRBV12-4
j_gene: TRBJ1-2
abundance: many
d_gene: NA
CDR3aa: CASRRDGLRDTF
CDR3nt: TGTGCCAGCAGGCGGGACGGACTCCGAGACACCTTC

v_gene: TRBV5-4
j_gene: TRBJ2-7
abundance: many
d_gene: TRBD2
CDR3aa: CASSLGGSKTYEQYF
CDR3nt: TGTGCCAGCAGCTTGGGCGGGAGTAAAACCTACGAGCAGTACTTC

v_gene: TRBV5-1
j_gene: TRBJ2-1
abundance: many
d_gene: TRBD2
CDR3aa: CASSFGLAGYDEQFF
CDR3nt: TGCGCCAGCAGCTTCGGACTAGCGGGATACGATGAGCAGTTCTTC

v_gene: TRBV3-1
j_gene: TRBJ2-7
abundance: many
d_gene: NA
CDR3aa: CASSAQGISYEQYF
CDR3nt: TGTGCCAGCAGCGCGCAGGGTATCTCCTACGAGCAGTACTTC

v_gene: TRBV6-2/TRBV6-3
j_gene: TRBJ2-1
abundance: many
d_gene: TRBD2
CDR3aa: CASSYSNGRGEQFF
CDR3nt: TGTGCCAGCAGTTACTCGAATGGGAGGGGTGAGCAGTTCTTC

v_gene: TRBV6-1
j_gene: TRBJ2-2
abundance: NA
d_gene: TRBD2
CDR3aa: CASGGVGSGGYTGYLFF
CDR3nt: TGTGCCAGCGGAGGAGTTGGGAGCGGGGGGTACACCGGGTATCTGTTTTTT

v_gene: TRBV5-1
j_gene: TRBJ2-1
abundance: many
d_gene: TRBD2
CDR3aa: CASSPGRDAHNEQFF
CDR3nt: TGCGCCAGCAGCCCGGGGAGGGACGCTCACAATGAGCAGTTCTTC

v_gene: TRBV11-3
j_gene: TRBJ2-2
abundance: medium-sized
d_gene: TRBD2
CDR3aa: CASSSRGRADTGELFF
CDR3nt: TGTGCCAGCAGCTCTCGCGGGAGGGCGGACACCGGGGAGCTGTTTTTT

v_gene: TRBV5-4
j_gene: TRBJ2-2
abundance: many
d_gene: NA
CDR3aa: CASSSGLSNTGELFF
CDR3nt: TGTGCCAGCAGCTCAGGACTATCCAACACCGGGGAGCTGTTTTTT

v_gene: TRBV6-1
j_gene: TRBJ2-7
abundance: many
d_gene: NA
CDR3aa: CASRGASSYEQYF
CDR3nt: TGTGCCAGCAGAGGGGCGAGCTCCTACGAGCAGTACTTC

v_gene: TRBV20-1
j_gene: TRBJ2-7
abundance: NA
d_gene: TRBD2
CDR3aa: CSARLYTGTSGGEQYF
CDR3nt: TGCAGTGCTAGACTATATACCGGGACTAGCGGTGGCGAGCAGTACTTC

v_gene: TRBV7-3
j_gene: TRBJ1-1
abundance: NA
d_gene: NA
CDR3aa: CASSSSGGESEAFF
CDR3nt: TGTGCCAGCAGCTCCTCGGGGGGAGAGTCTGAAGCTTTCTTT

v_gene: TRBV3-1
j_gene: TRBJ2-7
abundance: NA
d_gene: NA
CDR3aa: CASSKRRYEQYF
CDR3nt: TGTGCCAGCAGCAAGAGGCGGTACGAGCAGTACTTC

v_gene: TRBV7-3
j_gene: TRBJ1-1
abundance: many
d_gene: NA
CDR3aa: CASSLSGGNTEAFF
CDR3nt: TGTGCCAGCAGCTTAAGTGGGGGGAACACTGAAGCTTTCTTT

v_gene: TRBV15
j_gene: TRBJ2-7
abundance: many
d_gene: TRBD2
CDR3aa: CATSGGAGGVRGQYF
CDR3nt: TGTGCCACCAGCGGAGGGGCGGGGGGTGTGAGAGGGCAGTACTTC

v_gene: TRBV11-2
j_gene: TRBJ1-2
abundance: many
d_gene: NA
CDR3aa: CASSFSFGANYGYTF
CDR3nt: TGTGCCAGCAGCTTTTCCTTTGGGGCGAACTATGGCTACACCTTC

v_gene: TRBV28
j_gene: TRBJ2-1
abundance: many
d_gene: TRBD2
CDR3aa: CASSLIAGAHEQFF
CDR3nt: TGTGCCAGCAGTTTAATAGCGGGAGCCCATGAGCAGTTCTTC

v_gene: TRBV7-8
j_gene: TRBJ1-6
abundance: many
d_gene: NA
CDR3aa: CASSLSLDVGPRIGGYNSPLHF
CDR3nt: TGTGCCAGCAGCTTAAGCCTCGACGTGGGACCGAGGATAGGGGGCTATAATTCACCCCTCCACTTT

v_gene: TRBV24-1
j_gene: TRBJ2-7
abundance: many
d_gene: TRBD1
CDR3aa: CATSDHIGDRGYEQYF
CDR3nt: TGTGCCACCAGTGATCATATTGGGGACAGGGGGTACGAGCAGTACTTC

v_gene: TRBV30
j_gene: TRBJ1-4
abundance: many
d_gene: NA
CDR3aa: CAWSVQGGEKLFF
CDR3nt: TGTGCCTGGAGTGTACAGGGCGGTGAAAAACTGTTTTTT

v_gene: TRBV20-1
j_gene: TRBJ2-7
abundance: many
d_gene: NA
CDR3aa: CSARTPRHPYEQYF
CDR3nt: TGCAGTGCGAGGACGCCGCGTCACCCCTACGAGCAGTACTTC

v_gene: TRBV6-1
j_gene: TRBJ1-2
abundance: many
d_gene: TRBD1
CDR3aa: CASSRGQGSYGYTF
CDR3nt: TGTGCCAGCAGCCGTGGACAGGGTTCCTATGGCTACACCTTC

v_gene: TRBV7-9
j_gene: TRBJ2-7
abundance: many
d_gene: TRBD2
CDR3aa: CASSTPFSGTSTPEQYF
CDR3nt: TGTGCCAGCAGCACACCCTTTTCCGGGACTAGCACCCCCGAGCAGTACTTC

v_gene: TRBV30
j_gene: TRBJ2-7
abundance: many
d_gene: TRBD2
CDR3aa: CAWSVTLAGIEQYF
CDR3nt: TGTGCCTGGAGTGTTACGCTAGCGGGAATTGAGCAGTACTTC

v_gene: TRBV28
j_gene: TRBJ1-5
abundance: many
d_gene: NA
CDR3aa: CASSLSAGLGSINQPQHF
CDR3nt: TGTGCCAGCAGTTTATCAGCGGGCCTCGGGTCCATCAATCAGCCCCAGCATTTT

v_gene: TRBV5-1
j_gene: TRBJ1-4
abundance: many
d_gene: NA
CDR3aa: CASSEGIATNEKLFF
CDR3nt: TGCGCCAGCAGTGAGGGGATAGCAACTAATGAAAAACTGTTTTTT

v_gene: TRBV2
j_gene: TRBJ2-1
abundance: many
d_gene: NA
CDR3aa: CASSMDRDWGNEQFF
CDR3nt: TGTGCCAGCAGCATGGACCGGGACTGGGGCAATGAGCAGTTCTTC

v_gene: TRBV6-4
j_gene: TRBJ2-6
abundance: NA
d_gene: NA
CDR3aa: CASIDSGQGISGANFLTF
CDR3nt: TGTGCCAGCATTGACTCAGGGCAGGGCATCTCTGGGGCCAACTTCCTGACTTTC

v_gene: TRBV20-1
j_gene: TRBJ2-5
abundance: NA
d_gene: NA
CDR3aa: CSAHRGGRSKLTQYF
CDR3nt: TGCAGTGCTCACAGGGGTGGGAGGTCCAAGTTGACTCAGTACTTC

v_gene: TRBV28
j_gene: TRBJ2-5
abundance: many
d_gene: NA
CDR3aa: CASSSDGQETQYF
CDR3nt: TGTGCCAGCAGTTCGGACGGTCAAGAGACCCAGTACTTC

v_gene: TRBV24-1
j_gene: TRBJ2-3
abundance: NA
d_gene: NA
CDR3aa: CATSERAIYTQYF
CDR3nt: TGTGCCACCAGTGAGCGGGCTATATATACGCAGTATTTT

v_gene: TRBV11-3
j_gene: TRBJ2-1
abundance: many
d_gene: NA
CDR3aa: CASSPPGGYNEQFF
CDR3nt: TGTGCCAGCAGCCCCCCAGGGGGGTACAATGAGCAGTTCTTC

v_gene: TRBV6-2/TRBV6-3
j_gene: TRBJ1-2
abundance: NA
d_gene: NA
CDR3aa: CASSEKGTYYGYTF
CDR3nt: TGTGCCAGCAGTGAAAAGGGGACTTACTATGGCTACACCTTC

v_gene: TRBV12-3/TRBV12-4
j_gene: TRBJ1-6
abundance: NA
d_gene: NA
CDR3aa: CASSLHDSPLHF
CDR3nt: TGTGCCAGCAGTCTTCACGATTCACCACTCCACTTT

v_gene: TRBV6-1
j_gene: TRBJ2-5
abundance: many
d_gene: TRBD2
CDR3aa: CATSGGHQGETQYF
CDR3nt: TGTGCCACCTCGGGAGGCCACCAGGGAGAGACCCAGTACTTC

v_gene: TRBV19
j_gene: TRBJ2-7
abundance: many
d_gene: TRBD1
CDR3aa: CASSMTGGSYEQYF
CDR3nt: TGTGCCAGTAGTATGACAGGGGGGTCCTACGAGCAGTACTTC

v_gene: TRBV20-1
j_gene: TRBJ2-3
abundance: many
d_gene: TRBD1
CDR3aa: CSASTPTGTVSTDTQYF
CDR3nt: TGCAGTGCTTCCACCCCCACCGGGACAGTGAGCACAGATACGCAGTATTTT

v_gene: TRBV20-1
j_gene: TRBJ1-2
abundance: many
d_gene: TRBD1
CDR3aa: CSARVSWGQGARAYGYTF
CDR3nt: TGCAGTGCTAGAGTTTCCTGGGGACAGGGGGCGCGGGCCTATGGCTACACCTTC

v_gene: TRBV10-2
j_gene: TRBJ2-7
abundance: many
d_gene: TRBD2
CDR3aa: CASSEYGLADYEQYF
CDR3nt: TGCGCCAGCAGTGAGTACGGACTAGCGGACTACGAGCAGTACTTC

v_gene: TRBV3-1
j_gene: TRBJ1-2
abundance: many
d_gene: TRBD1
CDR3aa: CASSQEQGNYGYTF
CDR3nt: TGTGCCAGCAGCCAAGAACAGGGGAACTATGGCTACACCTTC

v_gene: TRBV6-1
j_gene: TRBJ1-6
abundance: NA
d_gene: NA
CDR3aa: CASSEKEGPLTALHF
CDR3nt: TGTGCCAGCAGTGAAAAGGAGGGGCCGCTGACTGCCCTCCACTTT

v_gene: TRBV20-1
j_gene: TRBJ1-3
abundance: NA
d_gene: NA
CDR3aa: CSARDWTNGNTIYF
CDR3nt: TGCAGTGCTAGAGATTGGACAAATGGAAACACCATATATTTT

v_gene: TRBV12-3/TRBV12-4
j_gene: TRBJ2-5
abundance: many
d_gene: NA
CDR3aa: CASSSGATYQETQYF
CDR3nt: TGTGCCAGCAGTTCCGGGGCGACCTATCAAGAGACCCAGTACTTC

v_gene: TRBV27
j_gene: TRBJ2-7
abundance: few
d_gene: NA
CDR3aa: CASSLSFGVGEQYF
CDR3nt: TGTGCCAGCAGTTTATCTTTTGGCGTTGGGGAGCAGTACTTC

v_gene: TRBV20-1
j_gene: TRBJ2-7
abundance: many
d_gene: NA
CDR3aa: CSAGPGTGVNEQYF
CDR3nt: TGCAGTGCTGGGCCGGGAACGGGGGTGAACGAGCAGTACTTC

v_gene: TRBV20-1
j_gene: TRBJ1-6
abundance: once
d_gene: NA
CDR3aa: CSAITIGTENSPLHF
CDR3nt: TGCAGTGCTATAACTATAGGGACGGAAAATTCACCCCTCCACTTT

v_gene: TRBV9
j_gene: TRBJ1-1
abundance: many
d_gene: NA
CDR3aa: CASSFSGTEASNTEAFF
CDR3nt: TGTGCCAGCAGCTTCTCCGGGACGGAAGCCTCGAACACTGAAGCTTTCTTT

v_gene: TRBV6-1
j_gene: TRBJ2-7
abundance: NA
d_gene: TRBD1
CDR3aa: CASILSGGQGAPYF
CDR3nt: TGTGCCAGCATTCTGAGTGGGGGACAGGGAGCTCCGTACTTC

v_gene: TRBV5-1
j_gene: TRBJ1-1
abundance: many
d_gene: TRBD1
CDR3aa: CASRRTGAGDTEAFF
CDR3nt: TGCGCCAGCAGAAGAACAGGGGCCGGAGACACTGAAGCTTTCTTT

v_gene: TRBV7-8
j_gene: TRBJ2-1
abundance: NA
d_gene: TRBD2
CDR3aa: CASSPRWTSTGEQFF
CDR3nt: TGTGCCAGCAGCCCCCGGTGGACTAGCACGGGTGAGCAGTTCTTC

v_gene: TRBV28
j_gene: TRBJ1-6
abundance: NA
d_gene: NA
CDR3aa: CASSSRGYYNSPLHF
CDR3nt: TGTGCCAGCAGTTCTAGGGGCTACTATAATTCACCCCTCCACTTT

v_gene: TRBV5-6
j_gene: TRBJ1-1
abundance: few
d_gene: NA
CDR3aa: CASSLVRIMNTEAFF
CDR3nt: TGTGCCAGCAGCTTGGTTAGGATCATGAACACTGAAGCTTTCTTT

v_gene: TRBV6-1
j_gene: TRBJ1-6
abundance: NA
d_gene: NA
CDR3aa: CASRHTGIDNSPIHF
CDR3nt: TGTGCCAGCAGACACACAGGGATAGACAATTCACCCATCCACTTT

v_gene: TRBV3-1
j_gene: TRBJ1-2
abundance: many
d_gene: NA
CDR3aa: CASSPDGPYGYTF
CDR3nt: TGTGCCAGCAGCCCCGACGGGCCTTATGGCTACACCTTC

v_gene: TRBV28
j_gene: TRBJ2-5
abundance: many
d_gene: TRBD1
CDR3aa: CASSLGQGSQETQYF
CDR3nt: TGTGCCAGCAGTCTCGGACAGGGAAGCCAAGAGACCCAGTACTTC

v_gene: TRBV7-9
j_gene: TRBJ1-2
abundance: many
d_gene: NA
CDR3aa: CASSLDRVNGYTF
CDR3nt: TGTGCCAGCAGCTTAGACAGGGTAAATGGCTACACCTTC

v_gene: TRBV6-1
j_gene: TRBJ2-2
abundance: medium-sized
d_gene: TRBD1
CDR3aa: CASTPRQGPDANTGELFF
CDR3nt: TGTGCCAGCACCCCAAGACAGGGACCTGATGCGAACACCGGGGAGCTGTTTTTT

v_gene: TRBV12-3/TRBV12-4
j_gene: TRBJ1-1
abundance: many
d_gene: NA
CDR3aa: CASSPRQMNTEAFF
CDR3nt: TGTGCCAGCAGTCCTCGACAGATGAACACTGAAGCTTTCTTT

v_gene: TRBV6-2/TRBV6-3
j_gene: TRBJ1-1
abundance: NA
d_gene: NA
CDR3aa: CASSYSGSEAFF
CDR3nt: TGTGCCAGCAGTTATTCAGGTTCTGAAGCTTTCTTT